The 28 T cell receptor beta chains below were found in one sample sequenced in a study of early stage breast cancer tumors. Produced via immunoSEQ multiplex PCR; TCRdb's table is partial and in-frame only. This repertoire shows tens of thousands of clones, about 74% found once; its top ten account for approximately 3%. What was sequenced was blood. These receptors all come from a person aged 25 to 40 with breast cancer.

This chain connects TRBV6-1 to TRBJ1-4; possible D gene TRBD1, 6 bases. Germline assignment: CDR1 MNHNS and CDR2 SASEGT. CDR3 length equals 13 residues. V lost 7 bases to trimming and J lost 10 bases, with 16 bases between them. The CDR3 sequence is CASNPQGTGKLFF. CDR3 bases: TGTGCCAGCAACCCACAGGGAACGGGAAAACTGTTTTTT.

The gene calls are TRBV6-5 and TRBJ2-1; TRBD2 agrees at 13 bases. The CDR3 sequence is 14 residues long. Germline CDR1 MNHEY, CDR2 SVGAGI. Trimming cost V 5 bases and J 7 bases; bases outside gene matches: 2. The CDR3 DNA reads as TGTGCCAGCAGTCGGACTAGCGGGAGTAATGAGCAGTTCTTC. The encoded protein is CASSRTSGSNEQFF.

The chain links TRBV19 to TRBJ2-5, with 7 bases that match TRBD2. There are 15 residues in the CDR3. Germline assignment: CDR1 LNHDA and CDR2 SQIVND (reference sequence). The V and J ends lost 5 bases and 6 bases, in that order; junction bases with no gene match: 12. Here the CDR3 DNA reads TGTGCCAGTAGTCAGTCCTGGGGAGGGCCGAAGACCCAGTACTTC. Its translation is CASSQSWGGPKTQYF.

This chain connects TRBV2 to TRBJ2-1, with D tentatively TRBD1 (5 bases). The CDR3 sequence is 13 residues long. In germline, CDR1 is SNHLY, CDR2 FYNNEI. Trimming cost V 11 bases and J 7 bases, with 18 bases left between them. The CDR3 reads CAGSREQVNEQFF. The CDR3 nucleotides are TGTGCCGGTTCAAGGGAACAGGTTAATGAGCAGTTCTTC.

The chain carries TRBV5-5 and TRBJ1-2; D might be TRBD1 (6 bases). This CDR3 spans 15 amino acids. Germline CDR1 and CDR2: SGHKS and YYEKEE (reference sequence). Between the trimmed V and J ends, which lost 0 bases and 0 bases, there was a span of 9 bases. The DNA of the CDR3 is TGTGCCAGCAGCTTGGATAGGACAGCTAACTATGGCTACACCTTC. This translates into CASSLDRTANYGYTF. Full variable domain (outside the CDR3, taken from reference TRBV5-5 and TRBJ1-2): DAGVTQSPTHLIKTRGQQVTLRCSPISGHKSVSWYQQVLGQGPQFIFQYYEKEERGRGNFPDRFSARQFPNYSSELNVNALLLGDSALYLCASSLDRTANYGYTFGSGTRLTVV.

This chain connects TRBV5-4 to TRBJ2-7; the match to TRBD2 covers 8 bases. The CDR3 is 15 residues long. The germline gives CDR1 SGHNT, CDR2 YYREEE (reference sequence). V was pared by 2 bases and J by 5 bases, with 9 bases of the junction left unmatched. The DNA of the CDR3 is TGTGCCAGCAGCTTTACGGGAGGGTCCTTCCACGAGCAGTACTTC. Residues: CASSFTGGSFHEQYF.

This rearrangement joins TRBV19 to TRBJ2-7, with D unclear. Trimming stripped 5 bases from V and 0 bases from J, with 11 bases between. The CDR3 consists of 14 residues. The germline V gene encodes CDR1 LNHDA and CDR2 SQIVND (reference sequence). The DNA of the CDR3 is TGTGCCAGTAGTTATCGCTTAATCTCCTACGAGCAGTACTTC. It yields the protein CASSYRLISYEQYF.

This clone was seen a few times. The rearrangement uses TRBV21-1 and TRBJ2-7; TRBD1 is the table's D call and was not checked against the DNA. TRBV21-1 represents a pseudogene. The CDR3 contains 15 residues. The CDR3 DNA follows: TGTGCCAGCAGCCGAGGGGACAGGGGACCCTACGAGCAGTACTTC. Amino acids: CASSRGDRGPYEQYF.

The rearrangement joins TRBV30 to TRBJ2-7; D is possibly TRBD1 (7 bases). This CDR3 spans 14 amino acids. V was clipped by 3 bases and J by 2 bases, with 14 bases between them. The germline V gene has CDR1 GTSNPN and CDR2 SVGIG (reference sequence). CDR3 coding DNA: TGTGCCTGGAGCCCAGGGGGACTCGCCTACGAGCAGTACTTC. Residues: CAWSPGGLAYEQYF. Combining the CDR3 with reference TRBV30 and TRBJ2-7 gives the whole variable domain SQTIHQWPATLVQPVGSPLSLECTVEGTSNPNLYWYRQAAGRGLQLLFYSVGIGQISSEVPQNLSASRPQDRQFILSSKKLLLSDSGFYLCAWSPGGLAYEQYFGPGTRLTVT.

DNA of the CDR3: TGTGCCAGCAGTTCCGGGACAGATTTTAACTATGGCTACACCTTC. Translated: CASSSGTDFNYGYTF. The rearrangement links TRBV2 to TRBJ1-2, with 7 bases matching TRBD1. The CDR3 length is 15 residues. Germline CDR1 and CDR2: SNHLY and FYNNEI. With V trimmed by 5 bases and J by 1 base, 7 bases remained unmatched.

The CDR3 nucleotides read TGTGCCAGCAAAGAGGGAGATCACTCCTACAATGAGCAGTTCTTC. As protein: CASKEGDHSYNEQFF. V usage is TRBV7-2 and J usage is TRBJ2-1, with D possibly being TRBD2 (5 bases). The CDR3 is made up of 15 amino acids. With 7 bases removed from V and 0 bases from J, the gap between germline ends came to 13 bases. The V gene's germline CDR1 is SGHTA and CDR2 FQGNSA. Based on the CDR3 plus reference TRBV7-2 and TRBJ2-1, the full variable domain is GAGVSQSPSNKVTEKGKDVELRCDPISGHTALYWYRQSLGQGLEFLIYFQGNSAPDKSGLPSDRFSAERTGGSVSTLTIQRTQQEDSAVYLCASKEGDHSYNEQFFGPGTRLTVL.

The chain uses TRBV6-6 and TRBJ1-4; no firm D call. This CDR3 spans 13 amino acids. Trimming stripped 8 bases from V and 5 bases from J, with 12 bases between. Germline V gene data show CDR1 as MNHNY and CDR2 as SVGAGI (reference sequence). This CDR3 is CASLLDGNEKLFF. DNA for the CDR3: TGTGCCAGCCTCTTGGACGGGAATGAAAAACTGTTTTTT.

The chain joins TRBV7-8 to TRBJ2-2, with 8 bases that match TRBD1. V lost 2 bases, J lost 5 bases, and 7 bases stayed unmatched. The CDR3 covers 16 residues. The germline gives CDR1 SGHVS, CDR2 FQNEAQ. Written as DNA, the CDR3 is TGTGCCAGCAGCTTATTTCAGGGGGCGGGAACCGGGGAGCTGTTTTTT. Protein: CASSLFQGAGTGELFF.

The genes are TRBV11-3 and TRBJ2-7, with 8 bases fitting TRBD1. Trimming removed 4 bases from V and 7 bases from J; junction bases left unmatched: 9. The germline CDR1 and CDR2 sequences are SGHNT and YENEEA. CDR3 length: 14 amino acids. The CDR3 bases are TGTGCCAGCAGCTCTTCGACAGGGGTAGAGGAGCAGTACTTC. Translated: CASSSSTGVEEQYF. Together with reference TRBV11-3 and TRBJ2-7, the CDR3 gives the full variable domain: EAGVVQSPRYKIIEKKQPVAFWCNPISGHNTLYWYLQNLGQGPELLIRYENEEAVDDSQLPKDRFSAERLKGVDSTLKIQPAELGDSAVYLCASSSSTGVEEQYFGPGTRLTVT.

This clone was counted a few times. The genes are TRBV18 and TRBJ2-5; tentatively, D is TRBD1 or TRBD2 (5 bases each). This CDR3 has 16 amino acids. The germline gives CDR1 KGHSH, CDR2 LQKENI. V shed 1 base and J shed 4 bases, with 16 bases lying between them. CDR3 region: CASSPQSTGGAETQYF. The CDR3 DNA is TGTGCCAGCTCACCACAATCTACAGGAGGAGCAGAGACCCAGTACTTC.

The chain couples TRBV5-1 to TRBJ2-5; no clear D gene. The J call may not be correct, given that the DNA end is closer to TRBJ2-7. From germline, CDR1 is SGHRS and CDR2 YFSETQ. CDR3 length: 12 amino acids. The CDR3 DNA reads as TGCGCCAGCGGTAACGACGGCTACGAGCAGTACTTC. Translated, it gives CASGNDGYEQYF.

This clone was recorded once. The V gene is TRBV7-2, the J gene TRBJ2-7; D not certain. Trimming took 5 bases from V and 4 from J, leaving 9 bases between them. The CDR3 runs 12 residues. Germline loops: CDR1 SGHTA, CDR2 FQGNSA. The CDR3 spells CASSRDRYEQYF. The CDR3 DNA is TGTGCCAGCAGCCGAGACCGGTACGAGCAGTACTTC.

The rearrangement links TRBV4-3 to TRBJ2-3; 8 nucleotides agree with TRBD2. Unmatched junction bases numbered 8, after V lost 0 bases and J lost 3 bases. The CDR3 contains 17 residues. The germline V gene encodes CDR1 LGHNA and CDR2 YSLEER. CDR3 nucleotide sequence: TGCGCCAGCAGCCAAGATTTTCGAGCGGGAGTTACAGATACGCAGTATTTT. This codes for CASSQDFRAGVTDTQYF.

The V gene is TRBV25-1, the J gene TRBJ2-4, with 7 positions matching TRBD2. The CDR3 consists of 17 residues. Germline CDR1 MGHDK, CDR2 SYGVNS. Germline trimming cut 0 bases from V and 2 bases from J; bases unmatched to any gene: 7. As DNA, the CDR3 is TGTGCCAGCAGTGAATATGGGCGGGAGCTATCCAAAAACATTCAGTACTTC. This translates into CASSEYGRELSKNIQYF.

The chain recombines TRBV5-1 with TRBJ2-3; 8 positions agree with TRBD2. V lost 4 bases and J lost 1; bases outside the gene matches: 5. The CDR3 length is 15 residues. CDR1 is SGHRS, CDR2 YFSETQ, per germline. The CDR3: CASSLPGGGTDTQYF. CDR3 bases: TGCGCCAGCAGCCTACCGGGAGGGGGCACAGATACGCAGTATTTT.

This chain joins TRBV7-2 and TRBJ2-1, with D perhaps given as TRBD1 or TRBD2 (5 bases each). The germline CDR1 and CDR2 sequences are SGHTA and FQGNSA. V was pared by 5 bases and J by 10 bases, with 12 bases between. The CDR3 contains 12 residues. For the CDR3, the DNA is TGTGCCAGCAGCCCCCCGGGACGCGAGCAGTTCTTC. This codes for CASSPPGREQFF.

The genes are TRBV10-2 and TRBJ1-5; D gene uncertain. V shed 3 bases and J shed 2 bases, with 14 bases lying between them. This CDR3 contains 16 residues. Germline V lookup: CDR1 WSHSY, CDR2 SAAADI. This CDR3 reads CASSDPGPRGNQPQHF. CDR3 in DNA: TGCGCCAGCAGTGACCCGGGCCCGAGGGGCAATCAGCCCCAGCATTTT.

V is TRBV18 and J is TRBJ1-5; the D is unclear. The CDR3 spans 15 residues. From germline, CDR1 is KGHSH and CDR2 LQKENI. V was pared by 0 bases and J by 0 bases, with 6 bases between. Written as DNA, the CDR3 is TGTGCCAGCTCACCACCGAAGGATAGCAATCAGCCCCAGCATTTT. Translated: CASSPPKDSNQPQHF. Together with reference TRBV18 and TRBJ1-5, the CDR3 gives the full variable domain: NAGVMQNPRHLVRRRGQEARLRCSPMKGHSHVYWYRQLPEEGLKFMVYLQKENIIDESGMPKERFSAEFPKEGPSILRIQQVVRGDSAAYFCASSPPKDSNQPQHFGDGTRLSIL.

This clone came up once. The chain uses TRBV13 and TRBJ1-1, with D unresolved. V was trimmed by 4 bases and J by 1 base, leaving 13 bases between them. CDR3 size: 15 residues. CDR1 is PRHDT, CDR2 FYEKMQ, per germline (reference sequence). The DNA for the CDR3 is TGTGCCAGCAGCTCCTACCTAATGAGGAACACTGAAGCTTTCTTT. This encodes CASSSYLMRNTEAFF. Variable domain in full (rest from reference TRBV13 and TRBJ1-1): AAGVIQSPRHLIKEKRETATLKCYPIPRHDTVYWYQQGPGQDPQFLISFYEKMQSDKGSIPDRFSAQQFSDYHSELNMSSLELGDSALYFCASSSYLMRNTEAFFGQGTRLTVV.

This clone was observed a handful of times. DNA of the CDR3: TGTGCCAGCAGTTGGGAAACTAGCGGAGGGTACAATGAGCAGTTCTTC. Protein sequence: CASSWETSGGYNEQFF. This rearrangement joins TRBV6-5 to TRBJ2-1, with TRBD2 matching over 8 bases. After removal of 4 bases from V and 4 bases from J, the junction contained 9 bases not matched to a gene. This CDR3 is built from 16 residues. Germline lookup yields CDR1 MNHEY and CDR2 SVGAGI.

The chain is built from TRBV7-8 and TRBJ2-7, with TRBD2 as a possible D gene (5 bases). With 1 base removed from V and 4 bases from J, the gap between germline ends came to 14 bases. The CDR3 is 15 residues long. Germline V gene data show CDR1 as SGHVS and CDR2 as FQNEAQ. CDR3 region: CASSLGRLTSYEQYF. CDR3 sequence (DNA): TGTGCCAGCAGCTTAGGCAGACTAACCTCTTACGAGCAGTACTTC. Full variable domain (remainder filled in from reference TRBV7-8 and TRBJ2-7): GAGVSQSPRYKVAKRGQDVALRCDPISGHVSLFWYQQALGQGPEFLTYFQNEAQLDKSGLPSDRFFAERPEGSVSTLKIQRTQQEDSAVYLCASSLGRLTSYEQYFGPGTRLTVT.

The rearrangement links TRBV5-1 to TRBJ2-1, with 7 bases identical to TRBD2. Germline V lookup: CDR1 SGHRS, CDR2 YFSETQ. V was pared by 7 bases and J by 2 bases, with 6 bases of the junction left unmatched. This CDR3 comprises 14 residues. In DNA, the CDR3 is TGCGCCAGCTATTCTAGCGGTCCCTACAATGAGCAGTTCTTC. Translating gives CASYSSGPYNEQFF. The whole variable domain, remainder taken from reference TRBV5-1 and TRBJ2-1, is KAGVTQTPRYLIKTRGQQVTLSCSPISGHRSVSWYQQTPGQGLQFLFEYFSETQRNKGNFPGRFSGRQFSNSRSEMNVSTLELGDSALYLCASYSSGPYNEQFFGPGTRLTVL.

The chain is built from TRBV30 and TRBJ1-1; unclear D gene. The V end lost 5 bases, the J end lost 5 bases, and 9 bases lay between the germline ends. Per germline, CDR1 GTSNPN and CDR2 SVGIG (reference sequence). This CDR3 has 11 residues. The CDR3 here is CAWAGGTEAFF. The CDR3 nucleotides are TGTGCCTGGGCCGGAGGAACTGAAGCTTTCTTT.